These 27 T cell receptor beta chains were all obtained from the same sample, sequenced in a study. TCRdb re-analysed the RT-PCR reads in MiXCR, keeping a single row per CDR3 protein. The sample includes 650,000 to 800,000 distinct CDR3 sequences, about 14% seen only once; the top ten take 3.6%. Sequencing used memory CD4+ T cells from blood. The receptor source for this set is a female donor in good health, serving as a healthy control.

In its sample, this clonotype was seen a few times. The chain couples TRBV29-1 to TRBJ1-1; D possibly corresponds to TRBD1 (6 bases). Germline lookup yields CDR1 SQVTM and CDR2 ANQGSEA. The CDR3 totals 13 residues. V shed 7 bases and J shed 0 bases, with 12 bases lying between them. DNA for the CDR3: TGCAGCGCCTTCACAGGGTTGAACACTGAAGCTTTCTTT. This gives the protein CSAFTGLNTEAFF.

The sample holds many counts of this clonotype. V is TRBV6-5 and J is TRBJ2-5; D uncertain. Trimming stripped 6 bases from V and 2 bases from J, with 7 bases between. Germline V lookup: CDR1 MNHEY, CDR2 SVGAGI. CDR3 length equals 12 residues. Here the CDR3 DNA reads TGTGCCAGCAGGCGAAGACAAGAGACCCAGTACTTC. This sequence encodes CASRRRQETQYF.

This clonotype was seen ten or more times. This sequence joins TRBV10-3 and TRBJ1-1; weak D call: TRBD1 (5 bases). Germline CDR1 ENHRY, CDR2 SYGVKD. The CDR3 is 13 residues long. The V and J ends lost 5 bases and 1 base respectively, with 8 bases between them. The CDR3 sequence is CAISYDRNTEAFF. Here the CDR3 DNA reads TGTGCCATCAGTTATGACAGGAACACTGAAGCTTTCTTT.

This clonotype was recorded many times. The chain links TRBV6-5 to TRBJ2-7; no clear D. This CDR3 contains 13 residues. Per the germline V gene, CDR1 is MNHEY and CDR2 is SVGAGI. V was pared by 6 bases and J by 5 bases, with 14 bases between. The CDR3: CASRTTGGNEQYF. CDR3 nucleotide sequence: TGTGCCAGCAGGACGACCGGTGGAAACGAGCAGTACTTC.

This clonotype has at least ten counts. This chain links TRBV20-1 with TRBJ1-2; D unclear. CDR1 is DFQATT, CDR2 SNEGSKA, per germline (reference sequence). The CDR3 spans 13 residues. The CDR3, as DNA: TGCAGCCTTCGGGGTGCCGCTAACTATGGCTACACCTTC. Protein sequence: CSLRGAANYGYTF.

The chain is built from TRBV9 and TRBJ2-1; no clear D. Trimming pared 0 bases from V and 5 bases from J, leaving 9 bases between. There are 14 residues in the CDR3. Germline loops: CDR1 SGDLS, CDR2 YYNGEE. The CDR3 DNA sequence: TGTGCCAGCAGCGTAGTCGCGACCGACAATGAGCAGTTCTTC. Residues: CASSVVATDNEQFF. The variable domain in full, completed from reference TRBV9 and TRBJ2-1, reads DSGVTQTPKHLITATGQRVTLRCSPRSGDLSVYWYQQSLDQGLQFLIQYYNGEERAKGNILERFSAQQFPDLHSELNLSSLELGDSALYFCASSVVATDNEQFFGPGTRLTVL.

This clonotype has more than one count but fewer than ten. V usage is TRBV7-2 and J usage is TRBJ2-1, with 9 bases lining up with TRBD2. V was clipped by 5 bases and J by 2 bases; unmatched bases: 4. CDR3 length: 15 residues. Germline assignment: CDR1 SGHTA and CDR2 FQGNSA. The CDR3 DNA reads as TGTGCCAGCAGCCCTAGCGGGATAGCCTACAATGAGCAGTTCTTC. The encoded protein is CASSPSGIAYNEQFF.

In its sample, this clonotype was seen a few times. The rearrangement uses TRBV28 and TRBJ1-5; unclear D gene. V shed 6 bases and J shed 5 bases, with 8 bases lying between them. The CDR3 length is 12 residues. Germline CDR1 is MDHEN and CDR2 is SYDVKM. The CDR3 coding sequence is TGTGCCAGCAGCGCTTCAGATCAGCCCCAGCATTTT. Its translation: CASSASDQPQHF.

This clonotype was seen a handful of times. V gene TRBV7-2 combines with J gene TRBJ1-3, with D unclear. Trimming removed 1 base from V and 5 bases from J, with 12 bases in between. Germline CDR1 reads SGHTA; CDR2 reads FQGNSA. This CDR3 comprises 15 residues. CDR3 DNA sequence: TGTGCCAGCAGCTTAGACTCGGCAGGAAGAAACACCATATATTTT. It encodes CASSLDSAGRNTIYF. The complete variable domain, with remaining parts taken from reference TRBV7-2 and TRBJ1-3, reads GAGVSQSPSNKVTEKGKDVELRCDPISGHTALYWYRQSLGQGLEFLIYFQGNSAPDKSGLPSDRFSAERTGGSVSTLTIQRTQQEDSAVYLCASSLDSAGRNTIYFGEGSWLTVV.

This clonotype was seen a handful of times. The chain employs TRBV2 and TRBJ1-1; no clear D. The CDR3 consists of 16 residues. V lost 6 bases and J 3 bases, leaving 20 bases between the germline ends. Germline loops: CDR1 SNHLY, CDR2 FYNNEI. CDR3 in DNA: TGTGCCAGCAGGGGATTCGGAGGGTACAGCCACACTGAAGCTTTCTTT. As protein: CASRGFGGYSHTEAFF. Drawing the rest from reference TRBV2 and TRBJ1-1, the complete variable domain is EPEVTQTPSHQVTQMGQEVILRCVPISNHLYFYWYRQILGQKVEFLVSFYNNEISEKSEIFDDQFSVERPDGSNFTLKIRSTKLEDSAMYFCASRGFGGYSHTEAFFGQGTRLTVV.

This clonotype was counted between two and nine times. The chain uses TRBV19 and TRBJ1-1; tentatively, D is TRBD1 (6 bases). CDR1 and CDR2 from the germline V gene are LNHDA and SQIVND (reference sequence). The CDR3 contains 15 residues. V dropped 7 bases and J dropped 4 bases, with 19 bases sitting between them. CDR3 nucleotide sequence: TGTGCCAGTATCATAGGGGGGGGATGGAGCACTGAAGCTTTCTTT. Protein: CASIIGGGWSTEAFF.

This clonotype was recorded a few times. The chain carries TRBV12-5 and TRBJ2-3, with D maybe TRBD1 (7 bases). Germline CDR1 is LGHNT and CDR2 is FRNRAP. The CDR3 runs to 16 residues. Between the trimmed V and J ends, which lost 2 bases and 5 bases, there was a span of 17 bases. The CDR3: CASGLTTSQGGDTQYF. The CDR3 region has the DNA TGTGCTAGTGGTTTGACGACCTCCCAGGGGGGAGATACGCAGTATTTT.

The chain couples TRBV5-6 to TRBJ1-1; D gene unclear. The CDR3 consists of 15 residues. Germline CDR1 reads SGHDT; CDR2 reads YYEEEE. V lost 4 bases and J 1 base, leaving 14 bases between the germline ends. The CDR3, as DNA: TGTGCCAGCAGCCGGGAGTTTACGCAGAACACTGAAGCTTTCTTT. It specifies CASSREFTQNTEAFF.

This chain connects TRBV7-2 to TRBJ2-1, with TRBD2 matching over 15 bases. The CDR3 covers 17 residues. V shed 1 base, J shed 6 bases, and the junction held 4 bases outside the gene matches. The V gene's germline CDR1 is SGHTA and CDR2 FQGNSA. CDR3 sequence: CASSLVWTSGGANEQFF. The CDR3 coding sequence is TGTGCCAGCAGCTTAGTTTGGACTAGCGGGGGGGCCAATGAGCAGTTCTTC.

This clonotype has only a few counts. The rearrangement links TRBV5-1 to TRBJ1-5, with D perhaps matching TRBD1 (6 bases). The CDR3 has 14 residues. Looked up from germline, CDR1 is SGHRS and CDR2 is YFSETQ. The V gene lost 1 base and the J gene lost 5 bases, with 10 bases spanning the gap. CDR3 sequence reads: CASSLLAGDQPQHF. The CDR3 DNA reads as TGCGCCAGCAGCTTGTTGGCAGGGGATCAGCCCCAGCATTTT.

The chain has TRBV18 and TRBJ2-7; 7 positions match TRBD2. The germline CDR1 and CDR2 sequences are KGHSH and LQKENI. This CDR3 spans 14 amino acids. After removal of 5 bases from V and 5 bases from J, the junction contained 9 bases not matched to a gene. The CDR3 DNA sequence: TGTGCCAGCTCAGAGTCCAACCGGGGGGACGAGCAGTACTTC. It encodes CASSESNRGDEQYF.

This clonotype was seen at least ten times. V is TRBV5-1 and J is TRBJ2-7; D unclear. Trimming stripped 4 bases from V and 2 bases from J, with 10 bases between. Germline values: CDR1 SGHRS, CDR2 YFSETQ. The CDR3 is 13 residues long. CDR3 sequence reads: CASSLRAPYEQYF. In DNA, the CDR3 is TGCGCCAGCAGCCTACGGGCCCCCTACGAGCAGTACTTC.

This clonotype was seen repeatedly, ten times or more. The chain has TRBV15 and TRBJ2-1, with TRBD1 as a possible D gene (6 bases). V was clipped by 1 base and J by 4 bases, with 14 bases between them. The CDR3 is 16 residues long. The germline V gene encodes CDR1 LNHNV and CDR2 YYDKDF (reference sequence). CDR3 sequence reads: CATSRVGQGPYNEQFF. CDR3 bases: TGTGCCACCAGCAGAGTTGGGCAGGGGCCATACAATGAGCAGTTCTTC.

This clonotype has only a few counts. The CDR3: CASSEQDYGYTF. CDR3 sequence (DNA): TGTGCCAGCAGTGAACAGGACTATGGCTACACCTTC. The chain uses TRBV6-1 and TRBJ1-2; D is unclear. V was trimmed by 2 bases and J by 3 bases, leaving 4 bases between them. CDR1 is MNHNS and CDR2 is SASEGT in the germline V gene. The CDR3 consists of 12 residues.

V is TRBV12-3 or TRBV12-4 and J is TRBJ2-7; no reliable D call. The CDR3 is made up of 13 amino acids. V was shortened by 4 bases and J by 7 bases, with 14 bases between the two germline ends. Written as DNA, the CDR3 is TGTGCCAGCAGTTCATACGGGCTAGAGGAGCAGTACTTC. Translated, it gives CASSSYGLEEQYF.

This clonotype was observed many times. Here the CDR3 reads CASSESGSGNTIYF. DNA for the CDR3: TGCGCCAGCAGTGAGTCCGGATCTGGAAACACCATATATTTT. J is TRBJ1-3 and V is TRBV10-1; D gene unclear. The CDR3 totals 14 residues. The ends were cut back, 0 bases at V and 1 base at J, with 4 bases in the middle. Germline V gives CDR1 WNHNN, CDR2 SYGVQD (reference sequence).

The CDR3 coding sequence is TGCGCCAGCAGCCCGGGACAATTAGCGGGAGGGGACGAGCAGTACTTC. It encodes CASSPGQLAGGDEQYF. The rearrangement links TRBV5-1 to TRBJ2-7; 11 bases are shared with TRBD2. V shed 4 bases and J 5 bases; nucleotides not matched to a gene: 11. The CDR3 loop spans 16 amino acids. The V gene's germline CDR1 is SGHRS and CDR2 YFSETQ.

This clonotype came up a few times. The V call is TRBV4-3, the J call TRBJ2-3; D ambiguous. There are 15 residues in the CDR3. V was cut by 0 bases and J by 3 bases, with 10 bases left in between. CDR1 and CDR2 from the germline V gene are LGHNA and YSLEER. The chain's CDR3 is CASSQETPLTDTQYF. Written as DNA, the CDR3 is TGCGCCAGCAGCCAAGAGACGCCACTGACAGATACGCAGTATTTT.

The sample holds a few counts of this clonotype. The gene calls are TRBV7-9 and TRBJ2-5; 8 nucleotides agree with TRBD2. V dropped 5 bases and J dropped 0; count of bases not matched to a gene: 17. CDR1 is SEHNR and CDR2 is FQNEAQ in the germline V gene (reference sequence). CDR3 size: 19 residues. CDR3 amino acids: CASSPGLAAASGYQETQYF. The DNA for the CDR3 is TGTGCCAGCAGCCCGGGACTCGCCGCGGCTAGCGGGTACCAAGAGACCCAGTACTTC. The whole variable domain, filled in from reference TRBV7-9 and TRBJ2-5, reads DTGVSQNPRHKITKRGQNVTFRCDPISEHNRLYWYRQTLGQGPEFLTYFQNEAQLEKSRLLSDRFSAERPKGSFSTLEIQRTEQGDSAMYLCASSPGLAAASGYQETQYFGPGTRLLVL.

About this clonotype itself: With a much larger clone just one base away, this may be a read error. J is TRBJ2-7 and V is TRBV9; D is perhaps TRBD1 or TRBD2 (7 bases each). This CDR3 comprises 15 residues. Germline V gene data show CDR1 as SGDLS and CDR2 as YYNGEE. CDR3 protein: CVSAATGRDRVEQYF. Here the CDR3 DNA reads TGTGTCAGCGCGGCGACAGGGAGGGATCGCGTCGAGCAGTACTTC.

This sequence joins TRBV28 and TRBJ2-5, with a weak D call TRBD1 (8 bases). Trimming stripped 5 bases from V and 4 bases from J, with 11 bases between. The germline V gene encodes CDR1 MDHEN and CDR2 SYDVKM. CDR3 size: 13 residues. CDR3 DNA: TGTGCCAGCAGTACAGGGGGGGCAGAGACCCAGTACTTC. It specifies CASSTGGAETQYF.

V gene TRBV9 combines with J gene TRBJ1-6; TRBD1 agrees at 12 bases. This CDR3 has 15 residues. CDR1 and CDR2 from the germline V gene are SGDLS and YYNGEE. J was trimmed by 8 bases and V by 3 bases; bases with no gene match: 3. This CDR3 is CASSEGQGAYSPLHF. CDR3 in DNA: TGTGCCAGCAGCGAGGGACAGGGGGCCTATTCACCCCTCCACTTT.